These 27 T cell receptor beta chains came from one sample sequenced in a study of CD8 T cells in Susac syndrome. RNA totalling about 0.5 to 1 ug underwent reverse transcription with random hexamers. TCRdb reprocessed the immunoSEQ multiplex PCR reads with MiXCR, giving one entry per CDR3 protein. The sample records roughly 100,000 distinct CDR3 sequences, approximately 96% being singletons. What was sequenced was CD8+ T cells from PBMCs. The receptors come from a human donor with Susac syndrome.

This clonotype was detected only once. V and J are TRBV25-1 and TRBJ1-1; no clear D. Trimming pared 7 bases from V and 0 bases from J, leaving 15 bases between. This CDR3 is 15 amino acids long. CDR1 is MGHDK and CDR2 is SYGVNS in the germline V gene. The CDR3 region is CASTEGRGMNTEAFF. CDR3 DNA: TGTGCCAGCACCGAAGGGCGGGGAATGAACACTGAAGCTTTCTTT.

This sequence joins TRBV12-3 or TRBV12-4 and TRBJ1-5; D uncertain. V was cut by 6 bases and J by 0 bases, with 6 bases left in between. The CDR3 is 13 amino acids. The CDR3 sequence: CASRLSSNQPQHF. The CDR3 DNA follows: TGTGCCAGCAGGCTGAGTAGCAATCAGCCCCAGCATTTT.

This chain uses TRBV20-1 with TRBJ2-1, with a weak D call TRBD2 (6 bases). CDR1 is DFQATT, CDR2 SNEGSKA, per germline (reference sequence). This CDR3 is 17 amino acids long. V shed 1 base and J shed 2 bases, with 18 bases lying between them. The CDR3 DNA sequence: TGCAGTGCTAGAGCCACTCAACGGGGACTCACCTACAATGAGCAGTTCTTC. Protein: CSARATQRGLTYNEQFF.

The CDR3 nucleotides are TGCAGTGCTGCAGGTTGGGGCTGGAACACTGAAGCTTTCTTT. It translates to CSAAGWGWNTEAFF. This chain joins TRBV20-1 and TRBJ1-1, with D perhaps TRBD1 (5 bases). Germline V gene sequence: CDR1 DFQATT, CDR2 SNEGSKA (reference sequence). The germline V and J ends were trimmed by 5 bases and 1 base, with 14 bases remaining between them. The CDR3 loop spans 14 amino acids.

The chain is built from TRBV6-1 and TRBJ2-2, with no clear D. V gave up 1 base and J gave up 7 bases, with 16 bases separating them. The CDR3 has 16 amino acids. Germline CDR1 reads MNHNS; CDR2 reads SASEGT. CDR3 residues: CASSEGGSLLIGELFF. The CDR3 DNA is TGTGCCAGCAGTGAAGGCGGTAGTCTTCTAATCGGGGAGCTGTTTTTT.

The chain couples TRBV7-2 to TRBJ1-2; D gene uncertain. CDR3 length equals 14 residues. Germline loops: CDR1 SGHTA, CDR2 FQGNSA. V was trimmed by 4 bases and J by 7 bases, leaving 16 bases between them. CDR3 DNA sequence: TGTGCCAGCAGCTCTGGGTTTACCGGCGGTGGCTACACCTTC. This sequence encodes CASSSGFTGGGYTF.

V is TRBV10-3 and J is TRBJ2-1, with 10 bases identical to TRBD1. CDR3 size: 14 residues. V lost 6 bases and J lost 7; bases outside the gene matches: 6. Per the germline V gene, CDR1 is ENHRY and CDR2 is SYGVKD. CDR3 sequence (DNA): TGTGCCATCAGGGCGGACAGGGGGAGGAATGAGCAGTTCTTC. Its translation: CAIRADRGRNEQFF.

V gene TRBV20-1 combines with J gene TRBJ1-1; 7 bases fit TRBD1. Germline values: CDR1 DFQATT, CDR2 SNEGSKA (reference sequence). This CDR3 region has 13 residues. Trimming removed 5 bases from V and 2 bases from J; junction bases left unmatched: 5. The CDR3 sequence: CSALQGLNTEAFF. The CDR3 DNA is TGCAGTGCTTTACAGGGGCTTAACACTGAAGCTTTCTTT.

This clonotype has just one count. This sequence joins TRBV5-1 and TRBJ2-4; 8 bases are shared with TRBD1. The ends lost 4 bases at V and 6 bases at J; junction bases unmatched: 3. This CDR3 has 13 amino acids. From germline, CDR1 is SGHRS and CDR2 YFSETQ. The CDR3: CASSPTGGNIQYF. The DNA of the CDR3 is TGCGCCAGCAGCCCCACAGGGGGAAACATTCAGTACTTC. The variable domain in full, completed from reference TRBV5-1 and TRBJ2-4, reads KAGVTQTPRYLIKTRGQQVTLSCSPISGHRSVSWYQQTPGQGLQFLFEYFSETQRNKGNFPGRFSGRQFSNSRSEMNVSTLELGDSALYLCASSPTGGNIQYFGAGTRLSVL.

V usage is TRBV4-3 and J usage is TRBJ1-4; D possibly corresponds to TRBD1 (5 bases). V gave up 1 base and J gave up 4 bases, with 13 bases separating them. Germline CDR1 reads LGHNA; CDR2 reads YSLEER. CDR3 size: 16 residues. CDR3 sequence (DNA): TGCGCCAGCAGCCAAGTCGGGGGGGGTCTTAATGAAAAACTGTTTTTT. The encoded protein is CASSQVGGGLNEKLFF.

V is TRBV20-1 and J is TRBJ2-7, with D unclear. The CDR3 length is 14 residues. CDR1 and CDR2 from the germline V gene are DFQATT and SNEGSKA (reference sequence). V was clipped by 3 bases and J by 1 base, with 13 bases between them. The CDR3 DNA sequence: TGCAGTGCTAGGTCGGAAGGGATATCCTACGAGCAGTACTTC. Translated: CSARSEGISYEQYF.

The rearrangement uses TRBV5-4 and TRBJ2-5; tentatively, D is TRBD2 (5 bases). This CDR3 is 13 amino acids long. Germline V gives CDR1 SGHNT, CDR2 YYREEE (reference sequence). Trimming took off 6 bases at V and 1 base at J, with 10 bases between the two ends. The CDR3 loop is CASNGELQETQYF. The CDR3, as DNA: TGTGCCAGCAACGGGGAGCTCCAAGAGACCCAGTACTTC.

This chain links TRBV4-3 with TRBJ2-1, with D perhaps assigned TRBD1 or TRBD2 (5 bases each). V was pared by 0 bases and J by 4 bases, with 13 bases between. Per germline, CDR1 LGHNA and CDR2 YSLEER. This CDR3 has 16 amino acids. CDR3 coding DNA: TGCGCCAGCAGCCAAGATGGGAGACAGCCTTACAATGAGCAGTTCTTC. This sequence encodes CASSQDGRQPYNEQFF.

This chain uses TRBV11-2 with TRBJ1-4, with D possibly matching TRBD1 (6 bases). The CDR3 runs to 17 residues. Germline CDR1 SGHAT, CDR2 FQNNGV. Trimming stripped 5 bases from V and 0 bases from J, with 16 bases between. As DNA, the CDR3 is TGTGCCAGCAGCCCCCGACAGGCCTTTGCAACTAATGAAAAACTGTTTTTT. It encodes CASSPRQAFATNEKLFF.

This clonotype was observed a single time. The chain recombines TRBV13 with TRBJ2-5, with D perhaps matching TRBD1 (5 bases). CDR3 size: 13 residues. Trimming shortened V by 0 bases and J by 4 bases, and 6 bases separated the two germline ends. Per the germline V gene, CDR1 is PRHDT and CDR2 is FYEKMQ (reference sequence). DNA of the CDR3: TGTGCCAGCAGCTTAGGCCAGGGAGAGACCCAGTACTTC. It encodes CASSLGQGETQYF.

The chain joins TRBV25-1 to TRBJ2-7; 9 nucleotides align to TRBD1. Trimming cost V 6 bases and J 3 bases; bases outside gene matches: 6. Germline V gives CDR1 MGHDK, CDR2 SYGVNS. This CDR3 contains 14 residues. This CDR3 reads CASRPGQGFYEQYF. CDR3 coding DNA: TGTGCCAGCAGACCGGGACAGGGTTTCTACGAGCAGTACTTC.

V and J are TRBV11-2 and TRBJ1-1; 7 nucleotides agree with TRBD1. V trimming: 6 bases; J trimming: 3 bases; junction bases outside the gene matches: 7. The CDR3 spans 14 residues. Germline CDR1 is SGHAT and CDR2 is FQNNGV. This CDR3 reads CASRPQGPDTEAFF. The CDR3, as DNA: TGTGCCAGCAGACCACAGGGGCCGGACACTGAAGCTTTCTTT.

V is TRBV12-3 or TRBV12-4 and J is TRBJ1-5; D is possibly TRBD1 (5 bases). The CDR3 covers 12 residues. V was clipped by 3 bases and J by 8 bases, with 8 bases between them. The CDR3 region has the DNA TGTGCCAGCAGTTTGGTGGGGGAGCCCCAGCATTTT. It yields the protein CASSLVGEPQHF.

The CDR3, as DNA: TGTGCCAGCAGCCAAGATCAGGGGTATCAGCCCCAGCATTTT. Protein sequence: CASSQDQGYQPQHF. The gene calls are TRBV3-1 and TRBJ1-5; possibly TRBD1 for D (6 bases). V lost 0 bases to trimming and J lost 5 bases, with 8 bases between them. The CDR3 sequence is 14 residues long. Germline V gene data show CDR1 as LGHDT and CDR2 as YNNKEL (reference sequence).

V usage is TRBV7-6 and J usage is TRBJ2-5; TRBD1 might be the D (5 bases). Deletions cut 4 bases from V and 4 bases from J, with 16 bases between. The germline gives CDR1 SGHVS, CDR2 FNYEAQ. The CDR3 has 15 residues. This CDR3 is CASSWGPGATETQYF. CDR3 DNA: TGTGCCAGCAGCTGGGGCCCCGGCGCCACAGAGACCCAGTACTTC.

V is TRBV29-1 and J is TRBJ2-7, with D uncertain. This CDR3 region has 12 residues. V dropped 4 bases and J dropped 2 bases, with 9 bases sitting between them. Germline loops: CDR1 SQVTM, CDR2 ANQGSEA. The DNA of the CDR3 is TGCAGCGTTGCCTCGTCTCCCTACGAGCAGTACTTC. As protein: CSVASSPYEQYF.

The V call is TRBV6-2 or TRBV6-3, the J call TRBJ2-7, with TRBD1 matching over 8 bases. The CDR3 runs to 16 residues. Germline V gene sequence: CDR1 MNHEY, CDR2 SVGEGT. The J segment lost 6 bases and the V segment lost 5 bases, leaving 15 bases of the junction unmatched. Here the CDR3 DNA reads TGTGCCAGCAGTCGCCTCCCGGGACAGGAGGGGGGCGAGCAGTACTTC. Its translation: CASSRLPGQEGGEQYF.

This clonotype showed up just once. The CDR3, as DNA: TGTGCCAGCAGTGAATGGTTAGACCAGCCCCAGCATTTT. Amino acids: CASSEWLDQPQHF. The V gene is TRBV6-1, the J gene TRBJ1-5; D call uncertain. CDR3 length equals 13 residues. Germline CDR1 MNHNS, CDR2 SASEGT. Trimming pared 2 bases from V and 7 bases from J, leaving 9 bases between.

The chain employs TRBV29-1 and TRBJ2-5; D unresolved. The ends were cut back, 2 bases at V and 2 bases at J, with 9 bases in the middle. This CDR3 contains 13 residues. Germline V gene lookup returns CDR1 SQVTM and CDR2 ANQGSEA. CDR3 bases: TGCAGCGTTGAAAGGCGGATGCAAGAGACCCAGTACTTC. It specifies CSVERRMQETQYF.

The chain combines TRBV4-1 with TRBJ2-7, with TRBD1 matching over 9 bases. Losses at the gene ends were 6 bases for V and 1 base for J; bases not matched to a gene: 1. The CDR3 contains 13 residues. Germline loops: CDR1 MGHRA, CDR2 YSYEKL. CDR3 residues: CASRGQGSYEQYF. For the CDR3, the DNA is TGCGCCAGCAGGGGACAGGGTTCCTACGAGCAGTACTTC.

The rearrangement links TRBV9 to TRBJ1-3; 9 positions agree with TRBD1. The CDR3 length is 16 residues. With V trimmed by 2 bases and J by 3 bases, 6 bases remained unmatched. CDR1 is SGDLS and CDR2 is YYNGEE in the germline V gene. CDR3 amino acids: CASSVTGTGLGNTIYF. The CDR3 DNA reads TGTGCCAGCAGCGTTACCGGGACAGGGCTTGGAAACACCATATATTTT.

This sequence joins TRBV6-5 and TRBJ1-2, with TRBD1 matching 9 bases. CDR3 length: 17 amino acids. CDR1 MNHEY and CDR2 SVGAGI come from the germline V gene. V gave up 2 bases and J gave up 0 bases; unmatched junction bases: 7. The CDR3 sequence is CASSYNRDRVANYGYTF. CDR3 in DNA: TGTGCCAGCAGTTACAACCGGGACAGGGTAGCTAACTATGGCTACACCTTC.